This TCR beta chain derives from a study of T cell repertoires in ileal Crohn's disease. As for the study in general: Less than 40% were active smokers at surgery; median disease duration was roughly 8 years. General observations from the study: All patients with clonality above 26.8% had endoscopic recurrence. Compared with CD4 T cells, sorted CD8 cells carried more expanded clones.

The V end was cut by 4 bases, the J end by 8 bases, with 12 bases between. The CDR3 length is 13 residues. The germline CDR1 and CDR2 sequences are SGHKS and YYEKEE (reference sequence). A single count supports this clone. What it recognizes is unknown. Assay: immunoSEQ multiplex PCR; the TCRdb copy retains only in-frame clones and omits some. The sample lists about 8,300 clones, around 77% occurring once. Sample: ileal tissue. V gene TRBV5-5 combines with J gene TRBJ1-4; D not certain. This clonotype was obtained from an adult with Crohn's disease. CDR3 residues: CASSPLPREKLFF. Written as DNA, the CDR3 is TGTGCCAGCAGCCCGCTCCCGCGGGAAAAACTGTTTTTT.